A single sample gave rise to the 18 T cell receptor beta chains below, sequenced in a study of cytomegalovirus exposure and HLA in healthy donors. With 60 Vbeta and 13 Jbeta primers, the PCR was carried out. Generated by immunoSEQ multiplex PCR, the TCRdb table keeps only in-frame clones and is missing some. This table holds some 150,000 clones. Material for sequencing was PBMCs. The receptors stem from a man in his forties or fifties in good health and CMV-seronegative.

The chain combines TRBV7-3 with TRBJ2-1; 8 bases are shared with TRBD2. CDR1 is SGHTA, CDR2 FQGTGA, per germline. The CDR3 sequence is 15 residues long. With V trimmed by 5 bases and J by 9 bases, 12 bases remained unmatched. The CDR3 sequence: CASSPQSGGGSEQFF. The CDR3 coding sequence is TGTGCCAGCAGCCCCCAAAGCGGGGGCGGGAGTGAGCAGTTCTTC.

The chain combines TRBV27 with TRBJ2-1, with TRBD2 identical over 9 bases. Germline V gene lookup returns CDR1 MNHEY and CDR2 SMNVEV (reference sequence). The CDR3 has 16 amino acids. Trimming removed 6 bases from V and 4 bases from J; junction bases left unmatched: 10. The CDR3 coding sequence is TGTGCCAGCAGCTTTTTGACTAGCGGACCATACAATGAGCAGTTCTTC. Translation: CASSFLTSGPYNEQFF.

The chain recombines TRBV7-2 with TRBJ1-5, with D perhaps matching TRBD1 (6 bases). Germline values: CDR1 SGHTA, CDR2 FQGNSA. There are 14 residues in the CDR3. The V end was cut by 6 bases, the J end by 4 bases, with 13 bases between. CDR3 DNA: TGTGCCAGCAGACGAGGGGGGGCTAATCAGCCCCAGCATTTT. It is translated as CASRRGGANQPQHF.

DNA of the CDR3: TGTGCCAGCAGCATAGAAAACACCGGGGAGCTGTTTTTT. This encodes CASSIENTGELFF. The chain is built from TRBV2 and TRBJ2-2; D call uncertain. Trimming took off 6 bases at V and 2 bases at J, with 7 bases between the two ends. The CDR3 loop spans 13 amino acids. Per germline, CDR1 SNHLY and CDR2 FYNNEI.

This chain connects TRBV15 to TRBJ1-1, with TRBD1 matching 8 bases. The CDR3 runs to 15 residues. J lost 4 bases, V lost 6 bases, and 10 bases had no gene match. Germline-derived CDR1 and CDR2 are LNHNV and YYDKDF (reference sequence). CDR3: CATSGDRSYSTEAFF. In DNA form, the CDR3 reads TGTGCCACCAGTGGGGACAGGTCGTACTCCACTGAAGCTTTCTTT.

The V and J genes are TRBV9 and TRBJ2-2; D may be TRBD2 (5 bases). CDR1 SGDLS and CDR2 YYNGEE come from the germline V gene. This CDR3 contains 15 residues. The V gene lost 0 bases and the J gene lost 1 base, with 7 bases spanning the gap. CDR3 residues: CASSVGGMNTGELFF. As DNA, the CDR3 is TGTGCCAGCAGCGTAGGAGGGATGAACACCGGGGAGCTGTTTTTT. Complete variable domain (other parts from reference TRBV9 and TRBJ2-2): DSGVTQTPKHLITATGQRVTLRCSPRSGDLSVYWYQQSLDQGLQFLIQYYNGEERAKGNILERFSAQQFPDLHSELNLSSLELGDSALYFCASSVGGMNTGELFFGEGSRLTVL.

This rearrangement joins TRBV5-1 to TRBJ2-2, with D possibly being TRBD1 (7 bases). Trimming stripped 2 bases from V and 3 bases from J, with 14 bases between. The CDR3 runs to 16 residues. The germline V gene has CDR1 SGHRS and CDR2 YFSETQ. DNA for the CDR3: TGCGCCAGCAGCTTAGTACAGGGGAGGCACACCGGGGAGCTGTTTTTT. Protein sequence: CASSLVQGRHTGELFF. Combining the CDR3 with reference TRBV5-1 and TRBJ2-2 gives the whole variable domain KAGVTQTPRYLIKTRGQQVTLSCSPISGHRSVSWYQQTPGQGLQFLFEYFSETQRNKGNFPGRFSGRQFSNSRSEMNVSTLELGDSALYLCASSLVQGRHTGELFFGEGSRLTVL.

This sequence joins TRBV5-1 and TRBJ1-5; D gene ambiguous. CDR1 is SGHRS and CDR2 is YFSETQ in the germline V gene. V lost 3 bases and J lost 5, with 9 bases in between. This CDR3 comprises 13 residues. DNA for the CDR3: TGCGCCAGCAGCTCAGGCCAAGATCAGCCCCAGCATTTT. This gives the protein CASSSGQDQPQHF.

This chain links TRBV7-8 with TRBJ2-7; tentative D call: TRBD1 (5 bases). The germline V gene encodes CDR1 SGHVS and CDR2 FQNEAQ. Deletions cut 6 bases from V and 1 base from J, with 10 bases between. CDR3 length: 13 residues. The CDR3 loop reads CASRSHRSYEQYF. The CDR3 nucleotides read TGTGCCAGCAGGTCACACAGGTCCTACGAGCAGTACTTC. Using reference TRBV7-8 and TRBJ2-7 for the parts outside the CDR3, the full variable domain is GAGVSQSPRYKVAKRGQDVALRCDPISGHVSLFWYQQALGQGPEFLTYFQNEAQLDKSGLPSDRFFAERPEGSVSTLKIQRTQQEDSAVYLCASRSHRSYEQYFGPGTRLTVT.

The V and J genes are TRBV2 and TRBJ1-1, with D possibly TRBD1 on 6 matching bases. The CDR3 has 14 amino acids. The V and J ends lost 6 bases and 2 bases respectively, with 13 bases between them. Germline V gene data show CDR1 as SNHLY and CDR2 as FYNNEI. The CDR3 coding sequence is TGTGCCAGCAGCACTGGGACACATAACACTGAAGCTTTCTTT. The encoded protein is CASSTGTHNTEAFF. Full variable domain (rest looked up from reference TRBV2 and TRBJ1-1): EPEVTQTPSHQVTQMGQEVILRCVPISNHLYFYWYRQILGQKVEFLVSFYNNEISEKSEIFDDQFSVERPDGSNFTLKIRSTKLEDSAMYFCASSTGTHNTEAFFGQGTRLTVV.

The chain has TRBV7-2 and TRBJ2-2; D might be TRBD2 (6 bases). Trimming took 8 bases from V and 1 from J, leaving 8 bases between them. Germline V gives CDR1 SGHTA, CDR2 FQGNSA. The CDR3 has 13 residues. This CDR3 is CASGGMNTGELFF. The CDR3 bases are TGTGCCAGCGGGGGGATGAACACCGGGGAGCTGTTTTTT. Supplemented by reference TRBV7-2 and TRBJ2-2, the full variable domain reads GAGVSQSPSNKVTEKGKDVELRCDPISGHTALYWYRQSLGQGLEFLIYFQGNSAPDKSGLPSDRFSAERTGGSVSTLTIQRTQQEDSAVYLCASGGMNTGELFFGEGSRLTVL.

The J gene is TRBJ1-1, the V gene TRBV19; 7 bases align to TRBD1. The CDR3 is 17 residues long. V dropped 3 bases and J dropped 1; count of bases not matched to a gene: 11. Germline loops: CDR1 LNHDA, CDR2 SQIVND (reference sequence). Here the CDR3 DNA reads TGTGCCAGTAGTATCGGAAAAAAGACAGGGACGAACACTGAAGCTTTCTTT. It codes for CASSIGKKTGTNTEAFF.

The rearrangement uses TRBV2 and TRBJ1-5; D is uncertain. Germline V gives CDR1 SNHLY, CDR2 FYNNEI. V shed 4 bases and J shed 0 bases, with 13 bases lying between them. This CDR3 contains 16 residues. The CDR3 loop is CASSALRTYSNQPQHF. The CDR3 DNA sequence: TGTGCCAGCAGTGCGTTACGCACCTATAGCAATCAGCCCCAGCATTTT.

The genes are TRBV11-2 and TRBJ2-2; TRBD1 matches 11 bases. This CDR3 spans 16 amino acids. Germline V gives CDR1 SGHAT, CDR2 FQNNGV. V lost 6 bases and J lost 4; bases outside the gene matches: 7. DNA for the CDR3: TGTGCCAGCAGACATGGACAGGGGGCAGGCACCGGGGAGCTGTTTTTT. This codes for CASRHGQGAGTGELFF.

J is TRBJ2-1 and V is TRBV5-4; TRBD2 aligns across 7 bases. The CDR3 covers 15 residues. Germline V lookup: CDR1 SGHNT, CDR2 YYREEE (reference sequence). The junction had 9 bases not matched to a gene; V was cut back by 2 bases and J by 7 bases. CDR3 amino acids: CASSFGLGTPNEQFF. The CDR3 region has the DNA TGTGCCAGCAGCTTCGGACTAGGGACTCCTAATGAGCAGTTCTTC.

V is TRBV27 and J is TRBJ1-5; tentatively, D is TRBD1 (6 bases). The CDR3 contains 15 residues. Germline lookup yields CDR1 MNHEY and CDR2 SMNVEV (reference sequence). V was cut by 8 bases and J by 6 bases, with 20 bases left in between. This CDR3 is CASRSGQNWGQPQHF. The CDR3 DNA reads TGTGCCAGCCGTAGTGGACAGAACTGGGGTCAGCCCCAGCATTTT.

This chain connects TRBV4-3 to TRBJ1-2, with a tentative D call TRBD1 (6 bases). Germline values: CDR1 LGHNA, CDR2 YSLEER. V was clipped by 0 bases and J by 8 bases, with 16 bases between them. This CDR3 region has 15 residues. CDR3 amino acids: CASSQEGQSLYGYTF. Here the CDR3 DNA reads TGCGCCAGCAGCCAAGAAGGACAGAGCCTTTACGGCTACACCTTC.

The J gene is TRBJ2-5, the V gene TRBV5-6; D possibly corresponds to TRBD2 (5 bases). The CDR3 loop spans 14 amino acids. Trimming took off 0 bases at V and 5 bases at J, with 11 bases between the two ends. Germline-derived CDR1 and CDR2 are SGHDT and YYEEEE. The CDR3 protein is CASSLGSGGETQYF. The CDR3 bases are TGTGCCAGCAGCTTGGGAAGCGGTGGGGAGACCCAGTACTTC.